The 31 T cell receptor beta chains below were found in one sample sequenced in a study of blood T cell repertoires in COVID-19. Repertoires were generated with immunoSEQ multiplex PCR, while TCRdb's copy carries only in-frame clones and drops some. The sample records 250,000 to 300,000 clones, 91% being singletons. Sequencing was carried out using PBMCs or T cells enriched from blood (not recorded which). These receptors were taken from a human donor in a cohort exposed to, infected with or recovered from COVID-19 (not recorded which). The donor label of this sample is uncertain.

V and J are TRBV5-1 and TRBJ2-7, with TRBD2 matching 8 bases. CDR1 and CDR2 from the germline V gene are SGHRS and YFSETQ. The CDR3 totals 15 residues. The trim removed 4 bases at V and 6 bases at J, leaving 12 bases unmatched. CDR3: CASSLPGTRVSEQYF. The CDR3, as DNA: TGCGCCAGCAGCCTCCCCGGGACTAGGGTCTCCGAGCAGTACTTC.

The J gene is TRBJ1-1, the V gene TRBV12-5, with D unresolved. The V end lost 2 bases, the J end lost 2 bases, and 6 bases lay between the germline ends. CDR1 LGHNT and CDR2 FRNRAP come from the germline V gene. This CDR3 comprises 13 residues. This chain's CDR3 is CASGLYRNTEAFF. The CDR3 DNA is TGTGCTAGTGGTTTGTACAGAAACACTGAAGCTTTCTTT.

This clone was recorded only once. The chain employs TRBV27 and TRBJ2-7; 9 bases line up with TRBD1. CDR1 is MNHEY and CDR2 is SMNVEV in the germline V gene (reference sequence). This CDR3 has 14 amino acids. The ends lost 5 bases at V and 7 bases at J; junction bases unmatched: 9. CDR3 DNA sequence: TGTGCCAGCAGTCCCGGGACAGGGCCTCGGGAGCAGTACTTC. Protein product: CASSPGTGPREQYF.

The chain is built from TRBV5-4 and TRBJ1-1; D is unresolved. Germline V gene sequence: CDR1 SGHNT, CDR2 YYREEE (reference sequence). This CDR3 has 12 amino acids. The V end lost 0 bases, the J end lost 5 bases, and 5 bases lay between the germline ends. The CDR3 DNA reads TGTGCCAGCAGCTTGGGTGTAACTGAAGCTTTCTTT. Translated: CASSLGVTEAFF.

This sequence joins TRBV18 and TRBJ1-5, with 9 bases lining up with TRBD1. This CDR3 is 19 amino acids long. The J segment lost 1 base and the V segment lost 1 base, leaving 11 bases of the junction unmatched. Per the germline V gene, CDR1 is KGHSH and CDR2 is LQKENI. The CDR3 DNA follows: TGTGCCAGCTCACCACTTCCTCCGGGACAGGGTCGGAGCAATCAGCCCCAGCATTTT. Amino acids: CASSPLPPGQGRSNQPQHF.

The chain joins TRBV19 to TRBJ2-1; 8 bases are a match to TRBD1. The CDR3 sequence is 16 residues long. Germline CDR1 LNHDA, CDR2 SQIVND (reference sequence). V shed 0 bases, J shed 4 bases, and the junction held 5 bases outside the gene matches. This CDR3 is CASSIDRQGRYNEQFF. CDR3 bases: TGTGCCAGTAGTATAGATCGACAGGGGCGGTACAATGAGCAGTTCTTC.

This chain joins TRBV6-1 and TRBJ1-3, with D unresolved. The CDR3 totals 16 residues. V was pared by 2 bases and J by 0 bases, with 11 bases between. CDR1 and CDR2 from the germline V gene are MNHNS and SASEGT. The CDR3 spells CASSELGVGSGNTIYF. CDR3 nucleotides: TGTGCCAGCAGTGAATTGGGAGTTGGCTCTGGAAACACCATATATTTT.

The CDR3 loop is CASSLAGGAETQYF. Written as DNA, the CDR3 is TGCGCCAGCAGCCTGGCGGGGGGGGCGGAGACCCAGTACTTC. This chain links TRBV5-1 with TRBJ2-5; 9 bases are shared with TRBD2. This CDR3 is 14 amino acids long. The germline V gene has CDR1 SGHRS and CDR2 YFSETQ. Trimming removed 4 bases from V and 5 bases from J; junction bases left unmatched: 6.

The V gene is TRBV6-5, the J gene TRBJ2-7, with 8 bases lining up with TRBD1. The CDR3 length is 13 residues. The trim removed 5 bases at V and 6 bases at J, leaving 6 bases unmatched. Germline values: CDR1 MNHEY, CDR2 SVGAGI. The CDR3 sequence is CASSKGQEGEQYF. CDR3 sequence (DNA): TGTGCCAGCAGTAAGGGACAGGAGGGCGAGCAGTACTTC.

The V gene is TRBV5-4, the J gene TRBJ2-5, with TRBD1 matching 10 bases. V shed 6 bases, J shed 5 bases, and the junction held 7 bases outside the gene matches. There are 14 residues in the CDR3. Germline V gene sequence: CDR1 SGHNT, CDR2 YYREEE (reference sequence). The CDR3 loop is CASTPGQGRETQYF. The CDR3 DNA is TGTGCCAGCACACCGGGACAGGGGAGGGAGACCCAGTACTTC.

The chain is built from TRBV6-5 and TRBJ1-5; D call uncertain. The CDR3 contains 12 residues. Trimming stripped 4 bases from V and 4 bases from J, with 5 bases between. CDR1 and CDR2 from the germline V gene are MNHEY and SVGAGI. The CDR3 DNA sequence: TGTGCCAGCAGTTCCACAAATCAGCCCCAGCATTTT. Residues: CASSSTNQPQHF.

V and J are TRBV7-3 and TRBJ1-3, with D possibly matching TRBD1 (5 bases). Germline CDR1 and CDR2: SGHTA and FQGTGA. V lost 5 bases and J lost 0, with 14 bases in between. This CDR3 has 16 residues. In DNA form, the CDR3 reads TGTGCCAGCAGCCTAGGGGAAGATGGCTCTGGAAACACCATATATTTT. It codes for CASSLGEDGSGNTIYF.

The J gene is TRBJ1-3, the V gene TRBV3-1 (or the pseudogene TRBV3-2), with a weak D call TRBD1 (6 bases). Per germline, CDR1 LGHDT and CDR2 YNNKEL (reference sequence). V lost 1 base and J 0 bases, leaving 16 bases between the germline ends. CDR3 size: 18 residues. The CDR3 loop is CASSQVAQGTLSGNTIYF. In nucleotides, the CDR3 is TGTGCCAGCAGCCAAGTGGCCCAGGGGACCCTCTCTGGAAACACCATATATTTT.

The V and J genes are TRBV27 and TRBJ1-2; TRBD1 matches 9 bases. V lost 5 bases, J lost 7 bases, and 5 bases stayed unmatched. Germline-derived CDR1 and CDR2 are MNHEY and SMNVEV (reference sequence). The length of the CDR3 is 13 residues. CDR3 sequence reads: CASSDTGGVGYTF. CDR3 bases: TGTGCCAGCAGTGATACAGGGGGCGTTGGCTACACCTTC.

The V call is TRBV30, the J call TRBJ1-2; no reliable D call. Germline V lookup: CDR1 GTSNPN, CDR2 SVGIG (reference sequence). Trimming took off 0 bases at V and 4 bases at J, with 12 bases between the two ends. The CDR3 extends over 14 amino acids. The CDR3 DNA is TGTGCCTGGAGTGTAGCCCGTAACTCCTATGGCTACACCTTC. Its protein product is CAWSVARNSYGYTF.

The chain links TRBV13 to TRBJ2-3, with TRBD2 matching over 8 bases. The CDR3 loop spans 15 amino acids. From germline, CDR1 is PRHDT and CDR2 FYEKMQ (reference sequence). With V trimmed by 1 base and J by 6 bases, 6 bases remained unmatched. In nucleotides, the CDR3 is TGTGCCAGCAGCTTAGAAGGACTAGCAACCGATACGCAGTATTTT. This encodes CASSLEGLATDTQYF.

Concerning this clone itself: A read error may account for a junction end that differs from germline. V usage is TRBV6-1 and J usage is TRBJ2-7, with 8 positions matching TRBD1. The CDR3 length is 16 residues. Germline V gene data show CDR1 as MNHNS and CDR2 as SASEGT. CDR3 loop: CASREGDRPLSYEQYF. DNA for the CDR3: TGTGCCAGCAGGGAAGGGGACAGGCCTCTTTCCTACGAGCAGTACTTC.

The genes are TRBV7-8 and TRBJ1-3; the D gene is possibly TRBD1 (6 bases). This CDR3 is built from 16 residues. Trimming cost V 3 bases and J 5 bases, with 17 bases left between them. The V gene's germline CDR1 is SGHVS and CDR2 FQNEAQ. The CDR3 DNA follows: TGTGCCAGCAGCTTCGAATGGACAGCCCGTAGAAACACCATATATTTT. Translating it yields CASSFEWTARRNTIYF.

This clone has more than one count but fewer than ten. The J gene is TRBJ1-4, the V gene TRBV6-5; no clear D gene. Trimming removed 6 bases at V and 2 bases at J, with 10 bases between. The CDR3 is 14 residues long. Germline V gene data show CDR1 as MNHEY and CDR2 as SVGAGI. The CDR3 DNA sequence: TGTGCCAGCAGCGACGGAGTTACTAATGAAAAACTGTTTTTT. This sequence encodes CASSDGVTNEKLFF.

This chain connects TRBV5-1 to TRBJ2-3; 9 nucleotides align to TRBD2. The CDR3 runs 17 residues. Germline CDR1 reads SGHRS; CDR2 reads YFSETQ. J gave up 6 bases and V 3 bases, and 14 bases lay outside the gene matches. The CDR3 region has the DNA TGCGCCAGCAGCTCCATCGGGACTAGCAACCTAGCGGATACGCAGTATTTT. Translating gives CASSSIGTSNLADTQYF.

J is TRBJ2-1 and V is TRBV6-1; 9 bases fit TRBD1. Germline trimming cut 4 bases from V and 1 base from J; bases unmatched to any gene: 5. The CDR3 runs 16 residues. Germline V gene sequence: CDR1 MNHNS, CDR2 SASEGT. The CDR3 DNA is TGTGCCAGCAGTGCTCCGACAGGGGGGTCCTACAATGAGCAGTTCTTC. Its protein is CASSAPTGGSYNEQFF.

This rearrangement joins TRBV9 to TRBJ2-5; 11 bases are a match to TRBD2. The length of the CDR3 is 18 residues. Germline CDR1 SGDLS, CDR2 YYNGEE. After removal of 3 bases from V and 2 bases from J, the junction contained 12 bases not matched to a gene. CDR3: CASSAGTSGGSFQETQYF. CDR3 coding DNA: TGTGCCAGCAGCGCTGGAACTAGCGGGGGATCCTTTCAAGAGACCCAGTACTTC. Looking up the rest from reference TRBV9 and TRBJ2-5 gives the full variable domain: DSGVTQTPKHLITATGQRVTLRCSPRSGDLSVYWYQQSLDQGLQFLIQYYNGEERAKGNILERFSAQQFPDLHSELNLSSLELGDSALYFCASSAGTSGGSFQETQYFGPGTRLLVL.

The chain combines TRBV5-1 with TRBJ1-6; 10 nucleotides align to TRBD1. Unmatched junction bases numbered 7, after V lost 3 bases and J lost 1 base. This CDR3 has 18 amino acids. The germline CDR1 and CDR2 sequences are SGHRS and YFSETQ. The CDR3 sequence is CASSSDPGQGSYNSPLHF. CDR3 coding DNA: TGCGCCAGCAGCTCGGACCCGGGACAGGGGTCCTATAATTCACCCCTCCACTTT.

The V call is TRBV5-1, the J call TRBJ2-3, with 9 bases aligning to TRBD1. CDR1 is SGHRS, CDR2 YFSETQ, per germline. With 0 bases clipped from V and 4 bases from J, the junction kept 6 bases outside the gene matches. The CDR3 totals 16 residues. The CDR3 loop is CASSLVGTGWADTQYF. The CDR3 nucleotides read TGCGCCAGCAGCTTGGTCGGGACAGGGTGGGCAGATACGCAGTATTTT.

The chain employs TRBV10-3 and TRBJ2-2, with D perhaps matching TRBD1 (6 bases). The CDR3 length is 15 residues. Germline loops: CDR1 ENHRY, CDR2 SYGVKD. Trimming cost V 0 bases and J 4 bases, with 9 bases left between them. The CDR3, as DNA: TGTGCCATCAGTGAGTCAGTAGGGGGCACCGGGGAGCTGTTTTTT. Protein: CAISESVGGTGELFF.

The V gene is TRBV6-1, the J gene TRBJ1-5; no clear D gene. Germline V gene data show CDR1 as MNHNS and CDR2 as SASEGT. There are 16 residues in the CDR3. V was shortened by 2 bases and J by 5 bases, with 16 bases between the two germline ends. CDR3 nucleotides: TGTGCCAGCAGTGAAAGGATTGGAGGCAGTTATCAGCCCCAGCATTTT. Encoded protein: CASSERIGGSYQPQHF.

V and J are TRBV7-9 and TRBJ1-6; TRBD1 matches at 9 bases. CDR3 length: 16 residues. Germline CDR1 SEHNR, CDR2 FQNEAQ (reference sequence). V shed 4 bases, J shed 8 bases, and the junction held 9 bases outside the gene matches. Here the CDR3 DNA reads TGTGCCAGCAGCTCCCAGGCGGGACAGGGAGATTCACCCCTCCACTTT. It specifies CASSSQAGQGDSPLHF. Looking up the rest from reference TRBV7-9 and TRBJ1-6 gives the full variable domain: DTGVSQNPRHKITKRGQNVTFRCDPISEHNRLYWYRQTLGQGPEFLTYFQNEAQLEKSRLLSDRFSAERPKGSFSTLEIQRTEQGDSAMYLCASSSQAGQGDSPLHFGNGTRLTVT.

The chain uses TRBV5-1 and TRBJ2-5, with 9 bases aligning to TRBD1. This CDR3 spans 16 amino acids. The germline CDR1 and CDR2 sequences are SGHRS and YFSETQ. The junction had 9 bases not matched to a gene; V was cut back by 4 bases and J by 2 bases. The CDR3 region is CASSLHGTGTQETQYF. The DNA for the CDR3 is TGCGCCAGCAGCCTTCACGGGACAGGGACACAAGAGACCCAGTACTTC.

The chain links TRBV19 to TRBJ2-1, with D tentatively TRBD1 (6 bases). CDR3 length: 15 residues. Trimming took 5 bases from V and 9 from J, leaving 20 bases between them. Germline V gene data show CDR1 as LNHDA and CDR2 as SQIVND (reference sequence). Here the CDR3 DNA reads TGTGCCAGTAGTCTCCAAGGGACACCGAGAGGTGAGCAGTTCTTC. Protein sequence: CASSLQGTPRGEQFF.

The chain is built from TRBV27 and TRBJ2-3; D is perhaps TRBD2 (5 bases). V gave up 3 bases and J gave up 4 bases, with 11 bases separating them. Germline CDR1 is MNHEY and CDR2 is SMNVEV (reference sequence). This CDR3 has 14 residues. The CDR3 loop is CASSFFRGADTQYF. CDR3 DNA: TGTGCCAGCAGTTTTTTTCGGGGAGCAGATACGCAGTATTTT.

This rearrangement joins TRBV14 to TRBJ1-2, with D possibly being TRBD1 (5 bases). The CDR3 extends over 13 amino acids. With 3 bases removed from V and 10 bases from J, the gap between germline ends came to 15 bases. Looked up from germline, CDR1 is SGHDN and CDR2 is FVKESK. Here the CDR3 reads CASSQMSGGDYTF. As DNA, the CDR3 is TGTGCCAGCAGCCAGATGTCTGGGGGGGACTACACCTTC.